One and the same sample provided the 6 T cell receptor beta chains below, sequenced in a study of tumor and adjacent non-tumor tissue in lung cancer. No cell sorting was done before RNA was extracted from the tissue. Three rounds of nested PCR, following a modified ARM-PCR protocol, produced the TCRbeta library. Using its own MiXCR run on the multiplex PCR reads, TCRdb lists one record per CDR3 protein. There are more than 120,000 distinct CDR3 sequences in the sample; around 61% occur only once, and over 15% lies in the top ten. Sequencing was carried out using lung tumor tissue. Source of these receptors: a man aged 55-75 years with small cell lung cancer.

The CDR3 is CASSPDWWETGETQYF. In DNA, the CDR3 is TGTGCCAGCAGCCCTGACTGGTGGGAGACTGGCGAGACCCAGTACTTC. The chain has TRBV11-2 and TRBJ2-5; possible D gene TRBD2, 5 bases. V was clipped by 5 bases and J by 5 bases, with 21 bases between them. CDR1 and CDR2 (germline): SGHAT, FQNNGV. This CDR3 has 16 amino acids.

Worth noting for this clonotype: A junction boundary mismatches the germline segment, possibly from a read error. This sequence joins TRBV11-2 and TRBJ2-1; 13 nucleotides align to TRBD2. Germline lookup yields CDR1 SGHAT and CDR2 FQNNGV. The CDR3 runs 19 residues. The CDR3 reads CASSLDRLAGGSQVAEQLF. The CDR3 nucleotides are TGTGCCAGCAGCTTAGATCGACTAGCGGGAGGTTCTCAGGTGGCTGAGCAGCTCTTC.

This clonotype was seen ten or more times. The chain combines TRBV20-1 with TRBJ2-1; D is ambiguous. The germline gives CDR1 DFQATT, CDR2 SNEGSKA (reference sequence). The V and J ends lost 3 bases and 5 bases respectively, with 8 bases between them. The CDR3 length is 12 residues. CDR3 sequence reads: CSARRLDNEQFF. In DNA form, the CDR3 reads TGCAGTGCTAGGCGCCTGGACAATGAGCAGTTCTTC.

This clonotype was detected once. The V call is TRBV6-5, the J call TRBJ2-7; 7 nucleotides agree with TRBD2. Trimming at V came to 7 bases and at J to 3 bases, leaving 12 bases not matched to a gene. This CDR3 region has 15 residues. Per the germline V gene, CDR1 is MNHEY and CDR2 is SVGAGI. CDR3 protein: CASKGGLVPGYEQYV. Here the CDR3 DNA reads TGTGCCAGCAAGGGAGGGCTAGTGCCAGGCTACGAGCAGTACGTC.

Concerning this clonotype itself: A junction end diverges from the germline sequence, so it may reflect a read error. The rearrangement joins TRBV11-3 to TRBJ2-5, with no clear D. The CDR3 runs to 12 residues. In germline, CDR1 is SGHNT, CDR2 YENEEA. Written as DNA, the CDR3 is TGTGTCAGCAGCTTAGTTGAAGAGACCCAGTACTTC. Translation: CVSSLVEETQYF.

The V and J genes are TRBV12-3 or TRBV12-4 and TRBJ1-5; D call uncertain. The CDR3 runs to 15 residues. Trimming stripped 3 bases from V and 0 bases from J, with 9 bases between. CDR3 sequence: CASSFDIYSNQPQHF. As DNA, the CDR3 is TGTGCCAGCAGTTTTGACATCTATAGCAATCAGCCCCAGCATTTT.